Listed here is a single T cell receptor (beta chain). Its antigen is still unknown. The PCR made use of 60 Vbeta and 13 Jbeta primers. Sequenced by immunoSEQ multiplex PCR; TCRdb stores in-frame clones only, minus some. The sample holds roughly 120,000 clones, 80% seen once. V shed 6 bases, J shed 8 bases, and the junction held 2 bases outside the gene matches. Germline V gives CDR1 SNHLY, CDR2 FYNNEI. The CDR3 length is 11 residues. These data originate in a study of cytomegalovirus exposure and HLA in healthy donors. General study findings and limits: Later, an analysis showed that TCR beta chains associated with HLA were more clonally expanded than others that were equally common. Cytomegalovirus status was reportedly diagnosed by the classifier with high specificity and sensitivity.

This chain joins TRBV2 and TRBJ1-2, with TRBD1 identical over 8 bases. This receptor was obtained from a young man in good health and CMV-seronegative. The sequenced sample consisted of PBMCs. CDR3 amino acids: CASRRDRGYTF. DNA for the CDR3: TGTGCCAGCAGAAGGGACAGGGGCTACACCTTC.